The rows below give T cell receptor beta chains drawn from one sample of a study of blood T cell repertoires in COVID-19. Sequenced by immunoSEQ multiplex PCR; TCRdb stores in-frame clones only, minus some. The profile shows fewer than 70,000 clones, about 86% of them singletons. The sequenced sample consisted of peripheral blood. Every receptor here comes from a man in his forties with COVID-19, enrolled during active disease. Each CDR3 is given without its conserved first and last residue.

V	J	length	CDR3
TRBV6-5	TRBJ2-2	10	ASRLSSGELF
TRBV10-3	TRBJ2-7	10	AISVEGYEQY
TRBV5-4	TRBJ2-1	12	ASSSQGLRFEQF
TRBV5-5	TRBJ2-1	13	ASSLALAGANEQF
TRBV27	TRBJ2-1	12	ASSLAGPNNEQF
TRBV3-1/TRBV3-2	TRBJ1-3	13	ASSQEPGSGNTIY
TRBV9	TRBJ2-5	15	ASRGTPSGLYQETQY
TRBV19	TRBJ2-1	15	ASISRAGTGGSNEQF
TRBV19	TRBJ2-1	13	ASSTLARYEDEQF
TRBV27	TRBJ1-4	11	ASSKTPDEKLF
TRBV2	TRBJ2-7	10	ASKEASYEQY
TRBV29-1	TRBJ1-6	11	SVEDQSGMALH
TRBV5-5	TRBJ2-3	13	ASRPPGLAGGTQY
TRBV5-1	TRBJ2-5	14	ASSLGTSGGQETQY
TRBV14	TRBJ2-5	13	ASSQEGLAGETQY
TRBV30	TRBJ1-2	14	AWTLLWDRTNYGYT
TRBV7-9	TRBJ1-2	12	ASSPDRADYGYT